Listed below are T cell receptor beta chains from one sample, sequenced in a study of identical twins. TCRdb reanalysed the 5' RACE reads using MiXCR and keeps one entry per CDR3 protein. This table holds about 570,000 distinct CDR3 sequences, roughly 9.5% found once. The same sample was also studied in work on yellow fever vaccine responses in identical twins.

Sequencing was done on a sample of PBMCs. The receptors originated from a woman aged 18-35 years in good health. Both conserved end residues are part of each CDR3. Fields, in order: V gene, CDR3 protein.

TRBV20-1,CSASGSASGRVEQAKNIQYF
TRBV6-2/TRBV6-3,CASGAHRGSPLHF
TRBV7-2,CASRPQGAYEQFF
TRBV7-2,CASSYTSGGAPDTQYF
TRBV11-2,CASSFGPASVDGYTF
TRBV29-1,CSVSSSGGETQYF
TRBV5-1,CASNPSGAVTQYF
TRBV7-1,CASSPAHTQYF
TRBV7-8,CASSLVGGQIYEQYF
TRBV4-3,CASSQDIWGTDTQYF
TRBV30,CAWNWDSTDTQYF
TRBV3-1,CASSHSGGAHNEQFF
TRBV20-1,CSAILPHGVISNEQYF
TRBV12-3/TRBV12-4,CASSSQGMETQYF
TRBV12-3/TRBV12-4,CASSQQGEAGANVLTF
TRBV7-9,CASSLGQGAINEQYF
TRBV11-2,CASSPRDRGAHEQYF
TRBV12-3/TRBV12-4,CASSAGTPVQETQYF
TRBV12-3/TRBV12-4,CASSNSGRNYNEQFF
TRBV29-1,CSVSGTGYYEQYF
TRBV7-8,CASSIWTGNTGELFF
TRBV28,CASSFSIRAYEQYF
TRBV13,CASSLGLAGGSTYEQYF
TRBV20-1,CSARSGLARALGNEQFF
TRBV27,CASSSSDSPYEQYF
TRBV29-1,CSVWGDYGYTF
TRBV6-2/TRBV6-3,CASSYPTSGRDTQYF
TRBV24-1,CATSEQYNEQFF
TRBV12-3/TRBV12-4,CASRDKTGPSVLTF
TRBV28,CASTLGGGGTYEQYF
TRBV4-3,CASSQGVSGDYNEQFF
TRBV6-1,CASSPGQGLFEQYF
TRBV24-1,CATSEAGLADITDTQYF
TRBV7-8,CASSFRDRGSNEQFF
TRBV12-3/TRBV12-4,CASSFRTGGGNQPQHF
TRBV4-1,CASSQEGAIYNEQFF
TRBV30,CAWSALGSRKEKLFF
TRBV29-1,CSVLLGPYEQYF
TRBV6-1,CASSEGGGAAWGYTF
TRBV27,CASSSGTGGNNEQFF
TRBV20-1,CSARRGVGTQYF
TRBV7-9,CASSLTWTRKEETQYF
TRBV6-2/TRBV6-3,CASSYSRLAYEQYF
TRBV20-1,CCARGQAADAYNEQFF
TRBV2,CASSEAAGGSTQYF
TRBV28,CASSLGGLNTGKLFF
TRBV7-8,CASSPEGYGGTEAFF
TRBV5-1,CASSLDRVKAEAFF
TRBV20-1,CSARDLGRSSYEQYF
TRBV29-1,CSVRGGVGKNIQYF
TRBV4-2,CASSLGAEAPVEQYF
TRBV6-1,CASSEDPGGGNEQFF
TRBV5-1,CASSSHGHFYEQYF
TRBV2,CASSAGQGIKNIQYF
TRBV4-1,CASGTGANVLTF